This TCR beta chain was identified in a study of siplizumab effects on memory and regulatory T cells. Findings of the study overall: The alloreactive clones that mapped to unstimulated subsets made up only a minor fraction.

Concerning this clone itself: The target antigen is unknown.

Sequencing was performed with immunoSEQ multiplex PCR; in TCRdb, only in-frame clones are kept and a portion is missing. The table includes around 78,000 clones, 91% detected once. The CDR3 consists of 13 residues. Germline-derived CDR1 and CDR2 are SQVTM and ANQGSEA. The V and J ends lost 8 bases and 4 bases, in that order; junction bases with no gene match: 5. The V and J genes are TRBV29-1 and TRBJ2-3, with 11 bases fitting TRBD2. The sequencing sample was made of CD8+ T cells sorted from blood. The source is a human donor in good health. As DNA, the CDR3 is TGCAGCATTAGCGGGAGGGCCTCAGATACGCAGTATTTT. This codes for CSISGRASDTQYF.